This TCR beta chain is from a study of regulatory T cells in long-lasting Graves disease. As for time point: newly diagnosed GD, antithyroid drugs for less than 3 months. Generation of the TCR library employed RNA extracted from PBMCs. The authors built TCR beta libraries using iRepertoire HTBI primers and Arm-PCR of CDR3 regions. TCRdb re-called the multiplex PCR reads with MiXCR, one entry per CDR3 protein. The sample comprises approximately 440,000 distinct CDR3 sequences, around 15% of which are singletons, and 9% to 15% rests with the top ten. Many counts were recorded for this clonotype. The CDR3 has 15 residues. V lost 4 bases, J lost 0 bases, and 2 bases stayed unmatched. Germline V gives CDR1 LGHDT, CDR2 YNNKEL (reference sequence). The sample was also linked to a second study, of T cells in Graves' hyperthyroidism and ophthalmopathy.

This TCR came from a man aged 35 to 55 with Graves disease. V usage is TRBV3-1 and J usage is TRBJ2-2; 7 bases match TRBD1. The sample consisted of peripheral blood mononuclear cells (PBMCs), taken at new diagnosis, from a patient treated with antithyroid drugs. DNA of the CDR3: TGTGCCAGCAGCCGAGGGGGCACGAACACCGGGGAGCTGTTTTTT. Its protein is CASSRGGTNTGELFF.